This TCR beta chain emerged from a study of cytomegalovirus exposure and HLA in healthy donors. Of note for this clone: The antigen remains unidentified.

The study, taken as a whole, reports: Several of the most significant clusters appeared linked to common viral pathogens, based on a later analysis. Accounts indicate the classifier identified cytomegalovirus status with strong specificity and sensitivity. Being indistinguishable, some V segments were excluded, TRBV6-2 and TRBV6-3 among them.

Germline V gene data show CDR1 as SGHTA and CDR2 as FQGNSA. This CDR3 is built from 14 residues. Trimming shortened V by 1 base and J by 1 base, and 4 bases separated the two germline ends. PCR amplification relied on 60 Vbeta primers (plus 13 Jbeta primers). Here immunoSEQ multiplex PCR was the method, and the copy in TCRdb shows in-frame clones only, minus some. The sample lists roughly 180,000 clones; roughly 88% were seen once. Source material: PBMCs. The origin of this receptor is a boy between 2 and 10 years old in good health and CMV-seronegative. V usage is TRBV7-2 and J usage is TRBJ2-2; D unresolved. CDR3 loop: CASSLGQNTGELFF. The CDR3 DNA reads as TGTGCCAGCAGCTTAGGTCAGAACACCGGGGAGCTGTTTTTT.